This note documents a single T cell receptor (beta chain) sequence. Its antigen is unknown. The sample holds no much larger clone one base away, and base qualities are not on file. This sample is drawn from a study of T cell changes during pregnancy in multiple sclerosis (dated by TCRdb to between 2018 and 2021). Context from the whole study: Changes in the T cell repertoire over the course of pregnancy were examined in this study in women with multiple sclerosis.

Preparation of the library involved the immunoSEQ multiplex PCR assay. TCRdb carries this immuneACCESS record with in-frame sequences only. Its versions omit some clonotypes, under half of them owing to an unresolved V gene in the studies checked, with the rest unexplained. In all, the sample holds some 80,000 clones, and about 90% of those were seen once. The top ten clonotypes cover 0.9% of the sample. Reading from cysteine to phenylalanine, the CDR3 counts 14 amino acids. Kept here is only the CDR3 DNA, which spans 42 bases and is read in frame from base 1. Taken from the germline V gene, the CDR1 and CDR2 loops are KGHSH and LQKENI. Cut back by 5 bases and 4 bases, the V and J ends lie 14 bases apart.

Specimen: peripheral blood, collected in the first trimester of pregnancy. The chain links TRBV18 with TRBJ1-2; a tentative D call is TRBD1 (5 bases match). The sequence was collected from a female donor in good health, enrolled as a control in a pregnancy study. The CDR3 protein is CASSDQGLVYGYTF. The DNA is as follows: TGTGCCAGCTCAGACCAGGGCCTCGTCTATGGCTACACCTTC.